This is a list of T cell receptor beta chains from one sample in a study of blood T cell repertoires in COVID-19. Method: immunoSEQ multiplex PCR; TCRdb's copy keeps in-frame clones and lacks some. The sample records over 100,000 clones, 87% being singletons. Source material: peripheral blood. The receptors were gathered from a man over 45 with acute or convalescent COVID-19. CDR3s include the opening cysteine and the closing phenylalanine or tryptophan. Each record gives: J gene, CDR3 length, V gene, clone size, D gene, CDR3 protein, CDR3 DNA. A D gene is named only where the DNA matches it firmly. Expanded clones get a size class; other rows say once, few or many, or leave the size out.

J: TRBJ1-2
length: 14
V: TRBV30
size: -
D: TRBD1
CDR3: CAWRARGFDYGYTF
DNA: TGTGCCTGGAGAGCCAGGGGGTTTGACTATGGCTACACCTTC

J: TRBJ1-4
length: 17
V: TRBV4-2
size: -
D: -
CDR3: CASSQATIQGTNEKLFF
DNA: TGTGCCAGCAGCCAAGCCACCATACAGGGAACTAATGAAAAACTGTTTTTT

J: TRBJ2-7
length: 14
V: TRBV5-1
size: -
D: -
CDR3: CASSLGREGGEQYF
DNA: TGCGCCAGCAGCTTGGGAAGGGAAGGGGGCGAGCAGTACTTC

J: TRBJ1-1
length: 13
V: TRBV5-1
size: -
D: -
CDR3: CASSETENTEAFF
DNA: TGCGCCAGCAGCGAGACAGAGAACACTGAAGCTTTCTTT

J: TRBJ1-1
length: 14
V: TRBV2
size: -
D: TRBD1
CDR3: CASTTGQGFTEAFF
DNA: TGTGCCAGCACTACGGGACAGGGGTTCACTGAAGCTTTCTTT

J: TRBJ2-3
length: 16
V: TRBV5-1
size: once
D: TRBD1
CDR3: CASSFMGQGATDTQYF
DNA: TGCGCCAGCAGCTTCATGGGACAGGGGGCCACAGATACGCAGTATTTT

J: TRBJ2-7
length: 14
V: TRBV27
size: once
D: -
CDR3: CASSWEDRPYEQYF
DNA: TGTGCCAGCAGTTGGGAGGACAGGCCCTACGAGCAGTACTTC

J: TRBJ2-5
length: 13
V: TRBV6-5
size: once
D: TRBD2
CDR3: CASSTAGQETQYF
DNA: TGTGCCAGCAGCACAGCGGGGCAAGAGACCCAGTACTTC

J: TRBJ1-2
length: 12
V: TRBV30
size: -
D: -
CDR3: CAWSGQAYGYTF
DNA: TGTGCCTGGAGTGGACAGGCCTATGGCTACACCTTC

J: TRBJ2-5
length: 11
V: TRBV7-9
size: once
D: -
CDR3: CASTLRETQYF
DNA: TGTGCCAGCACCTTGAGGGAGACCCAGTACTTC

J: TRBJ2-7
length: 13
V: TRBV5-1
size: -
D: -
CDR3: CASSFPGSYEQYF
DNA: TGCGCCAGCAGCTTTCCGGGTTCCTACGAGCAGTACTTC

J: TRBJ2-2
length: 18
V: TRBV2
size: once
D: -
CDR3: CASKRLVVDSRSTGELFF
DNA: TGTGCCAGCAAGCGGTTAGTGGTGGACTCAAGGAGCACCGGGGAGCTGTTTTTT

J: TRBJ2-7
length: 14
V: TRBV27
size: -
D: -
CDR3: CASSFLGATYEQYF
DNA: TGTGCCAGCAGTTTCCTGGGGGCCACCTACGAGCAGTACTTC

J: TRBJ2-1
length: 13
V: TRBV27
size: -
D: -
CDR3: CASSPGTYNEQFF
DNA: TGTGCCAGCAGTCCCGGGACCTACAATGAGCAGTTCTTC

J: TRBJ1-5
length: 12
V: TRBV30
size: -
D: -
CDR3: CAWSGSDQPQHF
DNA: TGTGCCTGGAGTGGGTCGGATCAGCCCCAGCATTTT

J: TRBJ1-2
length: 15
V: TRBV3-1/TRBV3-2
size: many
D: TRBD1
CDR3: CASSQGNPGGYGYTF
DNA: TGTGCCAGCAGCCAAGGAAATCCAGGGGGGTATGGCTACACCTTC

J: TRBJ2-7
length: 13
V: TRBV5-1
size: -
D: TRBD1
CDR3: CASSSGTGDEQYF
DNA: TGCGCCAGCAGCTCAGGGACAGGGGACGAGCAGTACTTC

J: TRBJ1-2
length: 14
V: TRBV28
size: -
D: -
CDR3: CASTLPGRAIGYTF
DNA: TGTGCCAGCACCCTTCCGGGCAGGGCGATCGGCTACACCTTC

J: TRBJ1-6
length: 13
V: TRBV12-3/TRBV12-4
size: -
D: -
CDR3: CASRAVADSPLHF
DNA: TGTGCCAGCAGAGCGGTAGCGGATTCACCCCTCCACTTT

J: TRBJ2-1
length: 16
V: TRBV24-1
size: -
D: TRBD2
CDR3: CATSGSRVAGVGEQFF
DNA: TGTGCCACCAGTGGGTCGAGGGTAGCGGGAGTGGGTGAGCAGTTCTTC

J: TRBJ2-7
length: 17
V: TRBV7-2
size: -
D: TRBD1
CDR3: CASSRRPGQGSGPEQYF
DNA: TGTGCCAGCAGCCGCCGTCCGGGACAGGGGTCAGGGCCTGAGCAGTACTTC

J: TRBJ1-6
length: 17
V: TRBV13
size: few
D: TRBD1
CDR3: CASRSYRGRSYNSPLHF
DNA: TGTGCCAGCAGGAGTTACAGGGGGCGATCCTATAATTCACCCCTCCACTTT

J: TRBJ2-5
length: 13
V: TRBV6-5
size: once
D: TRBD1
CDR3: CASRTGGRETQYF
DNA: TGTGCCAGCAGGACAGGGGGCCGGGAGACCCAGTACTTC

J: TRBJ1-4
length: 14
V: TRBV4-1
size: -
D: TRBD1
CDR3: CASSRTGARDGLFF
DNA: TGCGCCAGCAGCCGGACAGGGGCCCGGGATGGACTGTTTTTT

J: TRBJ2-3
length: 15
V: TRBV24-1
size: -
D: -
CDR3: CATSDLSDKTDTQYF
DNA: TGTGCCACCAGTGATTTGAGCGATAAGACAGATACGCAGTATTTT

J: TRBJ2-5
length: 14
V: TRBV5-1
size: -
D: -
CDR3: CASSSGGRVKTQYF
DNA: TGCGCCAGCAGCTCCGGGGGTAGAGTGAAGACCCAGTACTTC

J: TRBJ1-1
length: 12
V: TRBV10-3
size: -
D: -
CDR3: CAISTGPTEAFF
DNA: TGTGCCATCAGTACAGGGCCCACTGAAGCTTTCTTT

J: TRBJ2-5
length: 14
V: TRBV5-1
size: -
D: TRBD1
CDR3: CASSLTGGGETQYF
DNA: TGCGCCAGCAGCTTAACAGGGGGAGGAGAGACCCAGTACTTC

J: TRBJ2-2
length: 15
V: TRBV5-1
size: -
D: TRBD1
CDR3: CASSWDRGEIGELFF
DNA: TGCGCCAGCAGCTGGGACAGGGGGGAGATCGGGGAGCTGTTTTTT

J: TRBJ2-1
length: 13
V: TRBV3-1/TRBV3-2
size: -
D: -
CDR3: CASSEQGRNEQFF
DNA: TGTGCCAGCAGCGAACAGGGTCGCAATGAGCAGTTCTTC

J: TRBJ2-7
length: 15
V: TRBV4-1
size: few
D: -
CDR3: CASSPRDTHSYEQYF
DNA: TGCGCCAGCAGCCCCCGGGACACCCACTCCTACGAGCAGTACTTC

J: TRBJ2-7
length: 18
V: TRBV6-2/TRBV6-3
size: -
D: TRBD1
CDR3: CASSYDLGQVVFSFEQYF
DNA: TGTGCCAGCAGTTACGACCTTGGACAGGTAGTATTTTCCTTCGAGCAGTACTTC

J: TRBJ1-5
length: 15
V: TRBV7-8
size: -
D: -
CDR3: CASSSWTVSNQPQHF
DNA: TGTGCCAGCAGCTCCTGGACAGTTAGCAATCAGCCCCAGCATTTT

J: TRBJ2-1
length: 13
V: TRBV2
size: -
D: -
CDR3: CASIAELYNEQFF
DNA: TGTGCCAGCATAGCGGAGCTTTACAATGAGCAGTTCTTC

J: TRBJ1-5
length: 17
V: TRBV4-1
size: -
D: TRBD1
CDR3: CASSPGQVLLGNQPQHF
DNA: TGCGCCAGCAGCCCGGGACAGGTCCTCCTAGGCAATCAGCCCCAGCATTTT

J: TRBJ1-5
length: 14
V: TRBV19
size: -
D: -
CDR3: CASAVIGSGQPQHF
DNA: TGTGCCTCCGCAGTAATAGGGAGTGGTCAGCCCCAGCATTTT

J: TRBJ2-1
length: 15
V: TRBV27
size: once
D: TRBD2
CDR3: CASSLVLAPYNEQFF
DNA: TGTGCCAGCAGTTTGGTACTAGCGCCGTACAATGAGCAGTTCTTC

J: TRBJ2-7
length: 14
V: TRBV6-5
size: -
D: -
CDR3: CASSIGLLTYEQYF
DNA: TGTGCCAGCAGTATCGGACTCCTAACCTACGAGCAGTACTTC

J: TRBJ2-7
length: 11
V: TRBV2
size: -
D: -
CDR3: CASYRDNEQYF
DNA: TGTGCCAGCTACAGGGACAACGAGCAGTACTTC

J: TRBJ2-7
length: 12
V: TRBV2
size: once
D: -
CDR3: CASSSRYYEQYF
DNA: TGTGCCAGCAGTTCTAGATACTACGAGCAGTACTTC

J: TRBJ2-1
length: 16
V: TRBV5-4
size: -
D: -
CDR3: CASSLDGRDSYNEQFF
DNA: TGTGCCAGCAGCTTGGATGGGCGGGACTCCTACAATGAGCAGTTCTTC

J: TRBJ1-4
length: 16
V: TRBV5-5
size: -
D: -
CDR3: CASTREGIATNEKLFF
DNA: TGTGCCAGCACCCGGGAGGGGATAGCGACTAATGAAAAACTGTTTTTT

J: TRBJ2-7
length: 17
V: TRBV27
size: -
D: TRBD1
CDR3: CASSPRSGTGVSYEQYF
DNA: TGTGCCAGCAGTCCACGATCCGGGACAGGGGTCTCCTACGAGCAGTACTTC

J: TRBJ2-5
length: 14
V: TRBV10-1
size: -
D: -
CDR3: CASSESAAGETQYF
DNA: TGCGCCAGCAGTGAGTCGGCAGCAGGGGAGACCCAGTACTTC

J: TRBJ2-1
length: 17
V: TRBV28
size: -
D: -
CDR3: CASSPLSGPGSYNEQFF
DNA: TGTGCCAGCAGCCCTCTTTCCGGTCCTGGGAGCTACAATGAGCAGTTCTTC

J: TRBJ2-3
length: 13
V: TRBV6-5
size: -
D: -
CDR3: CASRTRGTDTQYF
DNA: TGTGCCAGCAGAACCCGGGGCACAGATACGCAGTATTTT